Presented here are 30 T cell receptor beta chains from one specimen sequenced in a study of blood T cells in healthy people across ages. Through a sample-barcoded 5' primer and a J-beta primer mix, a second PCR was run for about 7 to 12 cycles. TCRdb re-derived calls from the 5' RACE reads in MiXCR, one entry per CDR3 protein. This repertoire shows 800,000 or so distinct CDR3 sequences, approximately 25% found once; its top ten account for under 4%. These data also featured in a second study, about T cells of mothers and their children.

Source material: blood. The source of these receptors is a boy younger than 18 in good health.

This clonotype was counted only a few times. The chain recombines TRBV20-1 with TRBJ2-7, with D tentatively TRBD1 (6 bases). The CDR3 consists of 15 residues. Germline assignment: CDR1 DFQATT and CDR2 SNEGSKA (reference sequence). Trimming took 1 base from V and 4 from J, leaving 17 bases between them. In DNA, the CDR3 is TGCAGTGCTAGAGGGGCGGCAGGGGTTTCTTACGAGCAGTACTTC. Translation: CSARGAAGVSYEQYF.

The count of this clonotype is one. The chain recombines TRBV20-1 with TRBJ2-2, with no clear D. Trimming cost V 2 bases and J 1 base, with 2 bases left between them. The CDR3 covers 12 residues. Per the germline V gene, CDR1 is DFQATT and CDR2 is SNEGSKA (reference sequence). CDR3 in DNA: TGCAGTGCTAGAATGAACACCGGGGAGCTGTTTTTT. The encoded protein is CSARMNTGELFF.

The chain employs TRBV5-1 and TRBJ2-1; D might be TRBD2 (5 bases). V lost 2 bases to trimming and J lost 1 base, with 19 bases between them. CDR1 and CDR2 (germline): SGHRS, YFSETQ. The CDR3 runs to 18 residues. The CDR3 DNA reads TGCGCCAGCAGCTTCCCGCTCGGGGTAGCGAGATCCTACAATGAGCAGTTCTTC. It is translated as CASSFPLGVARSYNEQFF. The full variable domain, rest sourced from reference TRBV5-1 and TRBJ2-1, is KAGVTQTPRYLIKTRGQQVTLSCSPISGHRSVSWYQQTPGQGLQFLFEYFSETQRNKGNFPGRFSGRQFSNSRSEMNVSTLELGDSALYLCASSFPLGVARSYNEQFFGPGTRLTVL.

The chain combines TRBV3-1 with TRBJ2-5; D is perhaps TRBD1 (5 bases). This CDR3 comprises 19 residues. Germline V CDR1 and CDR2: LGHDT, YNNKEL (reference sequence). V was pared by 3 bases and J by 2 bases, with 25 bases between. CDR3 sequence reads: CASSHLSGLDPNLQETQYF. Here the CDR3 DNA reads TGTGCCAGCAGCCATCTCTCAGGGCTGGATCCTAATTTACAAGAGACCCAGTACTTC.

The chain uses TRBV18 and TRBJ1-4; possible D gene TRBD1, 6 bases. The CDR3 is 13 amino acids. The ends were cut back, 8 bases at V and 4 bases at J, with 11 bases in the middle. The V gene's germline CDR1 is KGHSH and CDR2 LQKENI. The CDR3 DNA reads as TGTGCCAGCGCAGGGGCGATTAATGAAAAACTGTTTTTT. This gives the protein CASAGAINEKLFF.

This clonotype appeared once. This sequence may be a read error, since a much larger clone differs from it by one base. The CDR3 end shows no conserved phenylalanine or tryptophan, and so a read error is likely. The chain links TRBV4-3 to TRBJ2-7; TRBD2 agrees at 9 bases. Looked up from germline, CDR1 is LGHNA and CDR2 is YSLEER. The CDR3 has 15 residues. V shed 4 bases and J 3 bases; nucleotides not matched to a gene: 7. The CDR3 DNA follows: TGCGCCAGCAGCCGGTCTAGCGGGGTTAACTACGAGCAGTACATC. As protein: CASSRSSGVNYEQYI.

A few counts support this clonotype. The V call is TRBV4-1, the J call TRBJ2-5; D may be TRBD1 (6 bases). The CDR3 consists of 13 residues. Germline CDR1 is MGHRA and CDR2 is YSYEKL. Trimming cost V 4 bases and J 11 bases, with 17 bases left between them. The chain's CDR3 is CASSLTGLGEQYF. The CDR3, as DNA: TGCGCCAGCAGCCTGACAGGATTGGGAGAGCAGTACTTC.

This clonotype has only a few counts. V usage is TRBV18 and J usage is TRBJ1-1, with D possibly TRBD1 on 5 matching bases. In germline, CDR1 is KGHSH, CDR2 LQKENI. The CDR3 has 14 residues. Trimming left V 3 bases short and J 8 bases short, with 16 bases between. CDR3: CASSPKTGAAEAFF. Here the CDR3 DNA reads TGTGCCAGCTCACCGAAAACCGGGGCCGCCGAAGCTTTCTTT.

The rearrangement uses TRBV5-6 and TRBJ2-3; 7 nucleotides align to TRBD2. Trimming removed 1 base from V and 4 bases from J; junction bases left unmatched: 3. The CDR3 extends over 14 amino acids. Germline V lookup: CDR1 SGHDT, CDR2 YYEEEE. CDR3: CASSLFGGADTQYF. The CDR3 coding sequence is TGTGCCAGCAGCTTGTTTGGGGGGGCAGATACGCAGTATTTT.

The rearrangement uses TRBV6-6 and TRBJ2-4; 9 nucleotides align to TRBD2. Germline lookup yields CDR1 MNHNY and CDR2 SVGAGI (reference sequence). The CDR3 is 13 amino acids. With V trimmed by 0 bases and J by 12 bases, 3 bases remained unmatched. The CDR3, as DNA: TGTGCCAGCAGTTACTCCGGCGGGAGGGATCAGTACTTC. As protein: CASSYSGGRDQYF.

This chain joins TRBV29-1 and TRBJ2-7, with TRBD1 identical over 10 bases. Germline V lookup: CDR1 SQVTM, CDR2 ANQGSEA. J gave up 4 bases and V 3 bases, and 3 bases lay outside the gene matches. This CDR3 is built from 13 residues. The CDR3 DNA reads TGCAGCGTTGAGGGACAGGGGAATTACGAGCAGTACTTC. Its protein is CSVEGQGNYEQYF.

CDR3 bases: TGCGCCAGCAGCTTGGCCGATCAGGGGCGGGATACGCAGTATTTT. Translated, it gives CASSLADQGRDTQYF. The J gene is TRBJ2-3, the V gene TRBV5-1; D perhaps matches TRBD1 (6 bases). The CDR3 length is 15 residues. Germline-derived CDR1 and CDR2 are SGHRS and YFSETQ. The V gene lost 0 bases and the J gene lost 6 bases, with 14 bases spanning the gap.

Only a few counts were recorded for this clonotype. This chain's CDR3 is CASWGLAGSYRETQYF. CDR3 in DNA: TGTGCCAGCTGGGGTTTAGCGGGGTCGTACCGAGAGACCCAGTACTTC. The V and J genes are TRBV7-9 and TRBJ2-5, with 8 bases aligning to TRBD2. V shed 8 bases and J 4 bases; nucleotides not matched to a gene: 15. The CDR3 spans 16 residues. Germline V lookup: CDR1 SEHNR, CDR2 FQNEAQ (reference sequence). The full variable domain, its missing parts supplied by reference TRBV7-9 and TRBJ2-5, is DTGVSQNPRHKITKRGQNVTFRCDPISEHNRLYWYRQTLGQGPEFLTYFQNEAQLEKSRLLSDRFSAERPKGSFSTLEIQRTEQGDSAMYLCASWGLAGSYRETQYFGPGTRLLVL.

This clonotype turned up a few times. The V call is TRBV6-5, the J call TRBJ2-4; 9 nucleotides align to TRBD1. The CDR3 has 12 amino acids. Germline V gives CDR1 MNHEY, CDR2 SVGAGI. The J segment lost 6 bases and the V segment lost 8 bases, leaving 2 bases of the junction unmatched. CDR3 nucleotide sequence: TGTGCCAGCGGGACAGGGTTAAACATTCAGTACTTC. Residues: CASGTGLNIQYF.

The chain joins TRBV2 to TRBJ2-5; tentative D call: TRBD2 (6 bases). V lost 3 bases and J lost 4, with 9 bases in between. This CDR3 region has 13 residues. CDR1 is SNHLY, CDR2 FYNNEI, per germline. The CDR3 spells CASSDGTAETQYF. CDR3 in DNA: TGTGCCAGCAGTGACGGGACTGCAGAGACCCAGTACTTC.

This clonotype was counted only a few times. V is TRBV4-2 and J is TRBJ1-1; no reliable D call. Germline V gene lookup returns CDR1 LGHNA and CDR2 YNFKEQ. The V and J ends lost 2 bases and 2 bases respectively, with 9 bases between them. CDR3 length: 14 amino acids. The CDR3 reads CASSQTLTNTEAFF. The CDR3 nucleotides are TGTGCCAGCAGCCAAACCCTTACAAACACTGAAGCTTTCTTT.

In this sample, this clonotype turned up a few times. V usage is TRBV7-2 and J usage is TRBJ1-2; D not certain. CDR1 and CDR2 from the germline V gene are SGHTA and FQGNSA. The CDR3 is 16 amino acids. The V end was cut by 1 base, the J end by 8 bases, with 20 bases between. CDR3: CASSLEDGRFPWGYTF. CDR3 nucleotides: TGTGCCAGCAGCTTAGAGGATGGGAGGTTCCCCTGGGGCTACACCTTC.

The rearrangement joins TRBV20-1 to TRBJ2-5; a possible D gene is TRBD2 (6 bases). The DNA matches TRBJ2-7 better at its end, which makes the J call doubtful. From germline, CDR1 is DFQATT and CDR2 SNEGSKA (reference sequence). CDR3 length: 16 amino acids. CDR3 DNA: TGCAGTGCGCACACTAGCCAAGTTCTCCCCGGGTACGAGCAGTACTTC. Protein sequence: CSAHTSQVLPGYEQYF.

The V gene is TRBV11-2, the J gene TRBJ2-1, with D perhaps TRBD2 (6 bases). CDR3 length: 16 residues. Germline CDR1 SGHAT, CDR2 FQNNGV. Trimming took off 2 bases at V and 10 bases at J, with 21 bases between the two ends. The CDR3 is CASSLFPEHPGGEQFF. The CDR3 DNA follows: TGTGCCAGCAGCTTATTTCCGGAGCATCCCGGAGGGGAGCAGTTCTTC.

Details on this clonotype: One end of the junction does not line up with germline, which may come from a read error. The chain recombines TRBV9 with TRBJ1-3, with D possibly TRBD1 on 6 matching bases. From germline, CDR1 is SGDLS and CDR2 YYNGEE. The CDR3 is made up of 18 amino acids. The CDR3 coding sequence is TGTGCCAGCAGCCACCCTATCACCGTAACGGGGGCTGGAAACACCGTATATTTT. Protein sequence: CASSHPITVTGAGNTVYF.

V gene TRBV6-5 combines with J gene TRBJ1-2, with 8 bases aligning to TRBD1. Trimming cost V 2 bases and J 4 bases; bases outside gene matches: 6. CDR1 MNHEY and CDR2 SVGAGI come from the germline V gene. The CDR3 has 15 residues. CDR3 residues: CASSYRDRLFYGYTF. CDR3 DNA: TGTGCCAGCAGTTACAGGGACAGGCTCTTCTATGGCTACACCTTC.

In its sample, this clonotype was seen a few times. This sequence joins TRBV19 and TRBJ1-2, with unresolved D. Germline values: CDR1 LNHDA, CDR2 SQIVND (reference sequence). The V end was cut by 8 bases, the J end by 8 bases, with 6 bases between. There are 9 residues in the CDR3. The CDR3: CASGEGYTF. CDR3 in DNA: TGTGCCAGTGGCGAGGGCTACACCTTC.

The V and J genes are TRBV28 and TRBJ2-5; TRBD2 is a possible D gene (5 bases). Judging by the DNA end, TRBJ2-1 fits better; the J call may be wrong. The CDR3 sequence is 15 residues long. Germline-derived CDR1 and CDR2 are MDHEN and SYDVKM. CDR3 region: CASSFRGSGYNEQFF. The CDR3 DNA follows: TGTGCCAGCAGTTTTAGAGGGAGTGGTTACAATGAGCAGTTCTTC.

A few counts support this clonotype. V usage is TRBV29-1 and J usage is TRBJ1-2, with TRBD1 identical over 8 bases. The CDR3 contains 14 residues. CDR1 and CDR2 from the germline V gene are SQVTM and ANQGSEA. V shed 4 bases and J 5 bases; nucleotides not matched to a gene: 9. CDR3 coding DNA: TGCAGCGTTGTCGCACCGGACAGGGAGTATGGCTACACCTTC. Protein product: CSVVAPDREYGYTF.

The chain employs TRBV20-1 and TRBJ2-7, with TRBD2 matching 12 bases. V was clipped by 3 bases and J by 6 bases; unmatched bases: 9. In germline, CDR1 is DFQATT, CDR2 SNEGSKA (reference sequence). CDR3 length: 15 amino acids. CDR3 amino acids: CSASFPSGGVSEQYF. The DNA for the CDR3 is TGCAGTGCTAGCTTTCCTAGCGGGGGGGTTAGCGAGCAGTACTTC.

In its sample, this clonotype was seen a few times. CDR3 coding DNA: TGTGCCAGCAGGTCGCTAGCGGGAGGGTACAATGAGCAGTTCTTC. Translated, it gives CASRSLAGGYNEQFF. V is TRBV27 and J is TRBJ2-5; 12 bases line up with TRBD2. The J call is doubtful: the DNA matches TRBJ2-1 better. Germline-derived CDR1 and CDR2 are MNHEY and SMNVEV (reference sequence). The CDR3 runs to 15 residues.

The rearrangement joins TRBV19 to TRBJ2-1; 9 nucleotides align to TRBD2. Germline CDR1 is LNHDA and CDR2 is SQIVND (reference sequence). The CDR3 loop spans 18 amino acids. The ends lost 0 bases at V and 9 bases at J; junction bases unmatched: 15. The CDR3 loop reads CASSIDFKGSGRNPEQFF. In nucleotides, the CDR3 is TGTGCCAGTAGTATAGATTTTAAAGGGAGCGGGAGGAATCCTGAGCAGTTCTTC.

This clonotype has only a few counts. The chain joins TRBV12-3 or TRBV12-4 to TRBJ2-7; TRBD1 or TRBD2 may be the D gene (6 bases each). The CDR3 extends over 16 amino acids. V shed 7 bases and J shed 4 bases, with 23 bases lying between them. In nucleotides, the CDR3 is TGTGCCAGCACCCTTAGGGGGGAAGGCGGCCGATACGAGCAGTACTTC. It codes for CASTLRGEGGRYEQYF.

The DNA for the CDR3 is TGTGCCAGCAGTTCCCGGGACTCCGAGACCCAGTACTTC. Its protein product is CASSSRDSETQYF. V is TRBV11-3 and J is TRBJ2-5; weak D call: TRBD2 (6 bases). V was clipped by 6 bases and J by 5 bases, with 13 bases between them. Germline V gives CDR1 SGHNT, CDR2 YENEEA. This CDR3 has 13 residues.

J is TRBJ2-4 and V is TRBV15; D gene unclear. Trimming pared 4 bases from V and 3 bases from J, leaving 10 bases between. There are 14 residues in the CDR3. CDR1 is LNHNV, CDR2 YYDKDF, per germline (reference sequence). The DNA of the CDR3 is TGTGCCACCAGCACCCAGCGCGTCAAAAACATTCAGTACTTC. This encodes CATSTQRVKNIQYF.